One and the same sample provided the 32 T cell receptor beta chains below, sequenced in a study of identical twins. TCRdb ran MiXCR on the 5' RACE reads and lists one entry per CDR3 protein. The sample records about 340,000 distinct CDR3 sequences, roughly 12% being singletons. This sample was shared with a second study, whose subject was yellow fever vaccine responses in identical twins.

Input material: CD8+ T cells sorted from blood. These TCRs come from a woman aged 18 to 35 in good health.

This clonotype was observed a few times. The V and J genes are TRBV7-8 and TRBJ2-7; D unresolved. Per the germline V gene, CDR1 is SGHVS and CDR2 is FQNEAQ. This CDR3 has 12 residues. Trimming pared 2 bases from V and 6 bases from J, leaving 8 bases between. CDR3 region: CASSLMGGEQYF. As DNA, the CDR3 is TGTGCCAGCAGCTTAATGGGCGGCGAGCAGTACTTC.

This clonotype was seen many times. CDR3 protein: CASSQEGIGDQPQHF. As DNA, the CDR3 is TGCGCCAGCAGCCAAGAAGGAATTGGGGATCAGCCCCAGCATTTT. The chain is built from TRBV4-1 and TRBJ1-5, with no clear D. The germline V gene has CDR1 MGHRA and CDR2 YSYEKL. Between the trimmed V and J ends, which lost 0 bases and 5 bases, there was a span of 11 bases. This CDR3 has 15 residues.

The V call is TRBV3-1, the J call TRBJ2-7; the D gene could be TRBD1 or TRBD2 (7 bases each). Germline CDR1 LGHDT, CDR2 YNNKEL (reference sequence). CDR3 size: 17 residues. V lost 0 bases, J lost 1 base, and 16 bases lay in between. The CDR3 protein is CASSQEGGDSSSYEQYF. CDR3 nucleotides: TGTGCCAGCAGCCAAGAAGGGGGGGACAGTTCATCCTACGAGCAGTACTTC.

This clonotype turned up a few times. The chain links TRBV20-1 to TRBJ2-7; D is possibly TRBD1 (6 bases). The CDR3 runs to 16 residues. Germline CDR1 DFQATT, CDR2 SNEGSKA (reference sequence). Trimming took 0 bases from V and 2 from J, leaving 17 bases between them. CDR3 in amino acids: CSARDVVQGSPYEQYV. The CDR3, as DNA: TGCAGTGCTAGAGATGTAGTACAGGGTAGCCCCTACGAGCAGTACGTC.

This clonotype came up many times. The chain joins TRBV12-3 or TRBV12-4 to TRBJ1-2; TRBD1 matches at 8 bases. The V gene end was trimmed by 4 bases and the J gene end by 4 bases; junction bases not matched to a gene: 11. The CDR3 consists of 16 residues. CDR3 DNA sequence: TGTGCCAGCAGTTCCACGTGGACAGGGCCGACCTATGGCTACACCTTC. It specifies CASSSTWTGPTYGYTF.

This clonotype was observed a handful of times. The chain recombines TRBV7-3 with TRBJ2-3; 11 bases are a match to TRBD2. Germline assignment: CDR1 SGHTA and CDR2 FQGTGA. The CDR3 length is 18 residues. The V and J ends lost 5 bases and 5 bases, in that order; junction bases with no gene match: 15. CDR3 sequence (DNA): TGTGCCAGCAGCCCTCCCGGGACTAGCGGCCGCCGTAGAGATACGCAGTATTTT. Translation gives CASSPPGTSGRRRDTQYF.

In this sample, this clonotype turned up a few times. The V gene is TRBV10-3, the J gene TRBJ1-2; 8 nucleotides align to TRBD1. This CDR3 is 15 amino acids long. Germline V gene data show CDR1 as ENHRY and CDR2 as SYGVKD. V lost 4 bases and J lost 0; bases outside the gene matches: 4. The CDR3 spells CAISGGQGANYGYTF. DNA for the CDR3: TGTGCCATCAGTGGCGGACAGGGAGCTAACTATGGCTACACCTTC.

This rearrangement joins TRBV2 to TRBJ1-6, with unresolved D. Trimming stripped 7 bases from V and 3 bases from J, with 10 bases between. The CDR3 is 14 amino acids. Germline values: CDR1 SNHLY, CDR2 FYNNEI. CDR3 in amino acids: CASMSQVYNSPLHF. CDR3 bases: TGTGCCAGCATGTCGCAGGTCTATAATTCACCCCTCCACTTT.

This clonotype was seen more than once but under ten times. The chain couples TRBV11-1 to TRBJ2-1; 12 bases are a match to TRBD2. The CDR3 is 18 residues long. Unmatched junction bases numbered 9, after V lost 0 bases and J lost 6 bases. The germline gives CDR1 SGHAT, CDR2 FQDESV (reference sequence). CDR3 nucleotides: TGTGCCAGCAGCTTAGCGTACCCGACTAGCGGGAGCGGCAATGAGCAGTTCTTC. It specifies CASSLAYPTSGSGNEQFF.

This clonotype showed up just a few times. The chain links TRBV12-3 or TRBV12-4 to TRBJ1-2; 10 bases line up with TRBD1. With 2 bases clipped from V and 4 bases from J, the junction kept 4 bases outside the gene matches. This CDR3 is built from 15 residues. The CDR3 nucleotides are TGTGCCAGCAGTTTAACAGGGACAGGGGCCTATGGCTACACCTTC. Translating it yields CASSLTGTGAYGYTF.

The chain links TRBV7-2 to TRBJ2-1, with 8 bases lining up with TRBD2. Germline CDR1 reads SGHTA; CDR2 reads FQGNSA. Trimming took 1 base from V and 1 from J; bases not matched to a gene: 6. The CDR3 extends over 17 amino acids. The CDR3 DNA sequence: TGTGCCAGCAGCTTAGGGGGTAGCGGGATATCCTACAATGAGCAGTTCTTC. Translation: CASSLGGSGISYNEQFF. Full variable domain (rest looked up from reference TRBV7-2 and TRBJ2-1): GAGVSQSPSNKVTEKGKDVELRCDPISGHTALYWYRQSLGQGLEFLIYFQGNSAPDKSGLPSDRFSAERTGGSVSTLTIQRTQQEDSAVYLCASSLGGSGISYNEQFFGPGTRLTVL.

The rearrangement joins TRBV12-3 or TRBV12-4 to TRBJ1-5; no clear D. The CDR3 covers 12 residues. Trimming shortened V by 6 bases and J by 4 bases, and 7 bases separated the two germline ends. CDR3 region: CASSPTNQPQHF. The CDR3 region has the DNA TGTGCCAGCAGCCCGACGAATCAGCCCCAGCATTTT.

The chain combines TRBV6-5 with TRBJ2-5, with D tentatively TRBD1 or TRBD2 (5 bases each). Germline-derived CDR1 and CDR2 are MNHEY and SVGAGI. The CDR3 spans 14 residues. The V end was cut by 2 bases, the J end by 1 base, with 8 bases between. The CDR3 DNA reads as TGTGCCAGCAGTTACAGAGGGGCCCAAGAGACCCAGTACTTC. It yields the protein CASSYRGAQETQYF.

This chain links TRBV4-1 with TRBJ2-7; TRBD2 agrees at 9 bases. V trimming: 0 bases; J trimming: 1 base; junction bases outside the gene matches: 4. The CDR3 extends over 16 amino acids. Germline lookup yields CDR1 MGHRA and CDR2 YSYEKL. This chain's CDR3 is CASSQEGSGGSYEQYF. DNA of the CDR3: TGCGCCAGCAGCCAAGAGGGTAGCGGGGGTTCCTACGAGCAGTACTTC.

This clonotype was observed many times. The chain is built from TRBV5-5 and TRBJ2-4; D tentatively fits TRBD1 or TRBD2 (6 bases each). The CDR3 has 16 residues. The V gene's germline CDR1 is SGHKS and CDR2 YYEKEE (reference sequence). V was trimmed by 1 base and J by 2 bases, leaving 13 bases between them. CDR3 sequence (DNA): TGTGCCAGCAGCTTGAGTTGGAGGGGGACCAAAAACATTCAGTACTTC. Translation gives CASSLSWRGTKNIQYF.

This clonotype was counted only a few times. The J gene is TRBJ2-1, the V gene TRBV24-1; 7 positions agree with TRBD1. The V segment lost 3 bases and the J segment 5 bases; nucleotides outside the gene matches: 3. CDR1 is KGHDR and CDR2 is SFDVKD in the germline V gene. The CDR3 length is 14 residues. The CDR3 region is CATSDMGQNNEQFF. The CDR3 nucleotides are TGTGCCACCAGTGATATGGGACAGAACAATGAGCAGTTCTTC.

The chain couples TRBV2 to TRBJ2-1; unclear D gene. The CDR3 is 13 amino acids. Germline-derived CDR1 and CDR2 are SNHLY and FYNNEI. V shed 6 bases and J shed 6 bases, with 12 bases lying between them. DNA of the CDR3: TGTGCCAGCAGGGAGCGCGGAGCCAATGAGCAGTTCTTC. Protein product: CASRERGANEQFF. The variable domain in full, with the rest retrieved from reference TRBV2 and TRBJ2-1, is EPEVTQTPSHQVTQMGQEVILRCVPISNHLYFYWYRQILGQKVEFLVSFYNNEISEKSEIFDDQFSVERPDGSNFTLKIRSTKLEDSAMYFCASRERGANEQFFGPGTRLTVL.

This clonotype appeared a few times. DNA for the CDR3: TGTGCCAGCAGCCCAGCAGCCTACGAGCAGTACGTC. Protein product: CASSPAAYEQYV. The rearrangement links TRBV11-2 to TRBJ2-7; D ambiguous. The germline CDR1 and CDR2 sequences are SGHAT and FQNNGV. The CDR3 totals 12 residues. V lost 5 bases to trimming and J lost 2 bases, with 7 bases between them.

This clonotype was counted many times. The chain's CDR3 is CATSPTSGDNSYNEQFF. CDR3 sequence (DNA): TGTGCCACCAGCCCGACTAGCGGGGACAACTCCTACAATGAGCAGTTCTTC. The V gene is TRBV15, the J gene TRBJ2-1, with 11 bases lining up with TRBD2. Germline-derived CDR1 and CDR2 are LNHNV and YYDKDF (reference sequence). The CDR3 covers 17 residues. With V trimmed by 5 bases and J by 0 bases, 6 bases remained unmatched.

In its sample, this clonotype was seen a few times. The CDR3 region has the DNA TGCAGCGTTGAAGATCTGGGGAACTGGCGGGTTGGCGAGGGGGTTGGCTACACCTTC. This encodes CSVEDLGNWRVGEGVGYTF. The gene calls are TRBV29-1 and TRBJ1-2; D is possibly TRBD1 (6 bases). The germline CDR1 and CDR2 sequences are SQVTM and ANQGSEA. This CDR3 is 19 amino acids long. Trimming removed 0 bases at V and 7 bases at J, with 30 bases between.

V usage is TRBV7-2 and J usage is TRBJ1-6; D is possibly TRBD1 (5 bases). The CDR3 contains 17 residues. Germline assignment: CDR1 SGHTA and CDR2 FQGNSA. V shed 4 bases and J shed 1 base, with 14 bases lying between them. For the CDR3, the DNA is TGTGCCAGCAGCTCGTCCGGGGGAGAATCCTATAATTCACCCCTCCACTTT. Its translation is CASSSSGGESYNSPLHF.

This clonotype was seen more than once but under ten times. The chain couples TRBV6-2 or TRBV6-3 to TRBJ2-7, with TRBD1 matching 9 bases. CDR3 size: 14 residues. J was trimmed by 3 bases and V by 2 bases; bases with no gene match: 2. The germline gives CDR1 MNHEY, CDR2 SVGEGT. The CDR3, as DNA: TGTGCCAGCAGTTACACAGGGGGCGGCTACGAGCAGTACGTC. Its protein product is CASSYTGGGYEQYV.

This clonotype was counted at least ten times. The chain recombines TRBV29-1 with TRBJ2-5; a weak D match, TRBD2 (5 bases). This CDR3 has 12 amino acids. With 5 bases removed from V and 2 bases from J, the gap between germline ends came to 9 bases. Germline CDR1 SQVTM, CDR2 ANQGSEA. The CDR3 DNA sequence: TGCAGCGTTCTAAGGGAGCAAGAGACCCAGTACTTC. Amino acid sequence: CSVLREQETQYF. The whole variable domain, filled in from reference TRBV29-1 and TRBJ2-5, reads SAVISQKPSRDICQRGTSLTIQCQVDSQVTMMFWYRQQPGQSLTLIATANQGSEATYESGFVIDKFPISRPNLTFSTLTVSNMSPEDSSIYLCSVLREQETQYFGPGTRLLVL.

This clonotype has only a few counts. CDR3 bases: TGTGCTAGTGGTTGGGACGGGAATGAGCAGTTCTTC. The encoded protein is CASGWDGNEQFF. This sequence joins TRBV12-5 and TRBJ2-1; the D gene could be TRBD1 or TRBD2 (5 bases each). Per the germline V gene, CDR1 is LGHNT and CDR2 is FRNRAP. The ends were cut back, 4 bases at V and 7 bases at J, with 8 bases in the middle. This CDR3 contains 12 residues.

This clonotype has more than one count but fewer than ten. The genes are TRBV6-5 and TRBJ2-5, with D perhaps matching TRBD1 (5 bases). The CDR3 extends over 15 amino acids. V lost 1 base and J 3 bases, leaving 12 bases between the germline ends. CDR1 is MNHEY, CDR2 SVGAGI, per germline. The CDR3 DNA reads as TGTGCCAGCAGTTACTTGACAGATCAGGAAGAGACCCAGTACTTC. This gives the protein CASSYLTDQEETQYF.

This clonotype was seen more than once but under ten times. In DNA, the CDR3 is TGTGCCAGCAGTTTTACCGGGGTGATAACAGATACGCAGTATTTT. Its translation is CASSFTGVITDTQYF. The chain couples TRBV27 to TRBJ2-3, with a possible D match to TRBD2 (5 bases). The CDR3 covers 15 residues. Germline CDR1 MNHEY, CDR2 SMNVEV (reference sequence). V was pared by 3 bases and J by 3 bases, with 13 bases between.

This clonotype was seen a handful of times. V and J are TRBV25-1 and TRBJ2-4; TRBD1 agrees at 7 bases. The length of the CDR3 is 13 residues. Unmatched junction bases numbered 5, after V lost 5 bases and J lost 7 bases. The germline V gene encodes CDR1 MGHDK and CDR2 SYGVNS. The CDR3 reads CASSPTGSNIQYF. The CDR3 nucleotides read TGTGCCAGCAGTCCGACAGGGTCGAACATTCAGTACTTC.

A remark on this clonotype: The junction and the germline gene differ at one end; a read error may be behind it. The chain has TRBV11-2 and TRBJ2-2; TRBD1 matches at 8 bases. The CDR3 length is 16 residues. Germline CDR1 reads SGHAT; CDR2 reads FQNNGV. The CDR3 coding sequence is TGTGCCAGCAACTTATTCCCCAGGGGGCGCCCCGGGGAGCTGTTTTTT. It encodes CASNLFPRGRPGELFF.

The chain carries TRBV5-6 and TRBJ2-3; 14 positions match TRBD2. Germline values: CDR1 SGHDT, CDR2 YYEEEE. This CDR3 region has 18 residues. Germline trimming cut 4 bases from V and 2 bases from J; bases unmatched to any gene: 9. CDR3 sequence reads: CASSTPGLAGVLTDTQYF. In DNA, the CDR3 is TGTGCCAGCAGCACACCGGGACTAGCGGGGGTACTCACAGATACGCAGTATTTT. Full variable domain (rest looked up from reference TRBV5-6 and TRBJ2-3): DAGVTQSPTHLIKTRGQQVTLRCSPKSGHDTVSWYQQALGQGPQFIFQYYEEEERQRGNFPDRFSGHQFPNYSSELNVNALLLGDSALYLCASSTPGLAGVLTDTQYFGPGTRLTVL.

The chain has TRBV2 and TRBJ2-5; D is unclear. Per the germline V gene, CDR1 is SNHLY and CDR2 is FYNNEI. V was trimmed by 3 bases and J by 3 bases, leaving 11 bases between them. The CDR3 is 14 residues long. CDR3 protein: CASSDPNQKETQYF. As DNA, the CDR3 is TGTGCCAGCAGTGACCCTAATCAAAAAGAGACCCAGTACTTC. Variable domain in full (rest from reference TRBV2 and TRBJ2-5): EPEVTQTPSHQVTQMGQEVILRCVPISNHLYFYWYRQILGQKVEFLVSFYNNEISEKSEIFDDQFSVERPDGSNFTLKIRSTKLEDSAMYFCASSDPNQKETQYFGPGTRLLVL.

The rearrangement links TRBV7-9 to TRBJ2-1; 7 bases align to TRBD2. V trimming: 2 bases; J trimming: 7 bases; junction bases outside the gene matches: 8. The CDR3 totals 15 residues. Germline CDR1 and CDR2: SEHNR and FQNEAQ (reference sequence). CDR3 amino acids: CASSLFRGGANEQFF. The CDR3 DNA is TGTGCCAGCAGCTTATTCCGCGGGGGTGCAAATGAGCAGTTCTTC.

The chain recombines TRBV4-1 with TRBJ2-7; 11 bases line up with TRBD1. Trimming at V came to 1 base and at J to 3 bases, leaving 2 bases not matched to a gene. The CDR3 is 15 amino acids. Per the germline V gene, CDR1 is MGHRA and CDR2 is YSYEKL. The CDR3 DNA is TGCGCCAGCAGCCAAGCCGGGACAGGGGGCTACGAGCAGTACTTC. Translating gives CASSQAGTGGYEQYF.